This record covers a single TCR beta chain. Only a few counts were recorded for this clonotype. Its antigen remains unidentified. No per-base quality is available; no much larger clone lies one base away. The germline V gene (reference sequence) supplies CDR1 LNHDA and CDR2 SQIVND. The junction shows trimming of 7 bases on V and 8 bases on J, plus 20 bases between the germline ends. Reading from cysteine to phenylalanine, the CDR3 counts 14 amino acids. The retained sequence is limited to the CDR3, 42 bases, with the frame set at the first base. TCRdb names Illumina HiSeq 1500 as the instrument used. TCRdb's own reprocessing of the public reads used fastp at Q25 and MiXCR and kept productive beta chains. Rows with one shared CDR3 protein collapse into an entry with the most common genes and DNA. A total of about half a million distinct CDR3 sequences appear in this sample, about 33% of them only once. The biggest ten clones account for roughly 17% of the sample.

The data originate from a study of T cell repertoires in cytomegalovirus infection (dated by TCRdb to between 2018 and 2021). For context, the study as a whole: The peptide stimulations were aimed at well-studied HLA-B-restricted epitopes as well as recently identified HLA-C-restricted CMV epitopes, whose presentation resists viral immunomodulation. Donor HLA type was relevant to the analysis, as public TCR beta signatures indicated carriage of CMV infection together with the matching HLA type. What the authors observed across the whole study: In both this cohort and an independent cohort of 350 or so donors, the cumulative frequency of public TCR beta family members distinguished carriers of CMV infection plus the relevant HLA type. The ex vivo response was dominated by HLA-C-restricted CMV-specific TCR beta clonotypes, which also provided the single most frequent clonotype in two of eight donors.

The treatment or condition label here, explained by the study, means: in vitro stimulation with specific CMV peptide epitopes to enrich CMV-specific T cells. This sequence uses TRBV19 and TRBJ1-1; the D gene lacks a confident call. The sample in question was cultured PBMCs, obtained from culture after CMV antigen stimulation. This TCR was sampled from a human donor in good health (CMV status not recorded). Some clones in this sample may be carry-over from other donors' samples. The CDR3 amino acid sequence is: CASNIQGRPGEAFF. In nucleotides, the sequence is TGTGCCAGTAATATCCAAGGGCGACCCGGGGAAGCTTTCTTT. Reference TRBV19 and TRBJ1-1 proteins supply the regions before and after the CDR3; the full variable domain is: DGGITQSPKYLFRKEGQNVTLSCEQNLNHDAMYWYRQDPGQGLRLIYYSQIVNDFQKGDIAEGYSVSREKKESFPLTVTSAQKNPTAFYLCASNIQGRPGEAFFGQGTRLTVV.